The clone carrying this T cell receptor beta chain was picked up one time. The V and J ends lost 7 bases and 0 bases, in that order; junction bases with no gene match: 6. Per the germline V gene, CDR1 is GTSNPN and CDR2 is SVGIG (reference sequence). The CDR3 sequence is 15 residues long. The record originates from a study of blood T cell repertoires in COVID-19. About the study: COVID-19 samples, acute and convalescent, were from the United States, Italy and Spain. The cDNA or gDNA used as material had been derived from T cells, B-cell-depleted T cells, or PBMCs.

As handled by the study authors: Reference gene primer amplification yielded estimated nucleated cell counts. The repertoire was sequenced with immunoSEQ multiplex PCR; TCRdb's copy has only in-frame clones and lacks some. The V and J calls and the clone size are those of that table, but D and trimming were determined from the DNA. The sample lists around 300,000 clones, roughly 88% occurring once. The sequencing sample was made of peripheral blood. V is TRBV30 and J is TRBJ2-2; 9 bases are shared with TRBD2. This TCR derives from a woman in her twenties or thirties with active or convalescent COVID-19. This CDR3 reads CASRLAESNTGELFF. CDR3 sequence (DNA): TGTGCCTCCCGACTAGCGGAATCGAACACCGGGGAGCTGTTTTTT.